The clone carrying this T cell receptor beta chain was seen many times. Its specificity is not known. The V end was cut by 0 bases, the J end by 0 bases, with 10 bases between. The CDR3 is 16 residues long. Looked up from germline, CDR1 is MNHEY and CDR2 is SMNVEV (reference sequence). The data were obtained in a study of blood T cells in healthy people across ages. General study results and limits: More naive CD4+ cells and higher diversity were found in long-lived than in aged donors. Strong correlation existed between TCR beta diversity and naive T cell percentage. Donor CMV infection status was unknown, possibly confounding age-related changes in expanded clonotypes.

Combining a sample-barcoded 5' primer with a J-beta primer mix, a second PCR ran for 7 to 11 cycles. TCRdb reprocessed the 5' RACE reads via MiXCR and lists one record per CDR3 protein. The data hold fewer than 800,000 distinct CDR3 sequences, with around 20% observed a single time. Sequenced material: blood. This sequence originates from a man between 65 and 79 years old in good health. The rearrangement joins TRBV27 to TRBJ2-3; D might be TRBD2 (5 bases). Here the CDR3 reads CASSLSAGLSTDTQYF. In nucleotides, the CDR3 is TGTGCCAGCAGTTTATCGGCGGGCCTCAGCACAGATACGCAGTATTTT.